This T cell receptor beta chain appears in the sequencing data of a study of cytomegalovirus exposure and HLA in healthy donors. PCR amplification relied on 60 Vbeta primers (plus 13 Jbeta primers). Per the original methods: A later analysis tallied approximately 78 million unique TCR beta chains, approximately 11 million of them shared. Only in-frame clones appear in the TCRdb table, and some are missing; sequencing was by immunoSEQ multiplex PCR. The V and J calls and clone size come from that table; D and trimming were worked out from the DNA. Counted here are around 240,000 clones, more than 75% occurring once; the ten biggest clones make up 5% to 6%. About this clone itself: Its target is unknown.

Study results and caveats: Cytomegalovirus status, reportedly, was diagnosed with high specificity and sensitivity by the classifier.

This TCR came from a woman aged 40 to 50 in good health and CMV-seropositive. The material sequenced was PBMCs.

CDR3: CAGGSGSTDTQYF. DNA for the CDR3: TGTGCCGGTGGGAGCGGGAGCACAGATACGCAGTATTTT. This chain links TRBV6-6 with TRBJ2-3, with a possible D match to TRBD2 (6 bases). Deletions cut 11 bases from V and 0 bases from J, with 12 bases between. The germline V gene encodes CDR1 MNHNY and CDR2 SVGAGI (reference sequence). The length of the CDR3 is 13 residues.